This T cell receptor beta chain was recovered during a study of OX40 agonist ivuxolimab in advanced cancers. Notes on the study in general: CD4+ and CD8+ T cells in blood underwent clonal expansion by week 6 at 0.1 to 3.0 mg/kg. Antigen specificity was not determined for the expanded peripheral T cells. There were, on average, more expanded clones in CD8+ T cells than in CD4+.

The CDR3 consists of 14 residues. V gave up 5 bases and J gave up 4 bases, with 15 bases separating them. The germline gives CDR1 SGHNT, CDR2 YYREEE (reference sequence). The protocol was immunoSEQ multiplex PCR, while the TCRdb copy is restricted to in-frame clones and leaves out a portion. This repertoire shows about 53,000 clones, approximately 84% found once; its top ten account for about 13%. The sample holds one count of this clone. Its matching antigen is unknown. Sequences were derived from CD4+ or CD8+ T cells sorted from blood, sampled in a trial of the OX40 agonist ivuxolimab. This TCR came from an adult with an advanced solid tumor such as melanoma, head and neck, liver or kidney cancer. The rearrangement uses TRBV5-4 and TRBJ1-1; maybe TRBD1 (5 bases). The DNA for the CDR3 is TGTGCCAGCAGGAAAAACCAGGGAACCACTGAAGCTTTCTTT. It codes for CASRKNQGTTEAFF.